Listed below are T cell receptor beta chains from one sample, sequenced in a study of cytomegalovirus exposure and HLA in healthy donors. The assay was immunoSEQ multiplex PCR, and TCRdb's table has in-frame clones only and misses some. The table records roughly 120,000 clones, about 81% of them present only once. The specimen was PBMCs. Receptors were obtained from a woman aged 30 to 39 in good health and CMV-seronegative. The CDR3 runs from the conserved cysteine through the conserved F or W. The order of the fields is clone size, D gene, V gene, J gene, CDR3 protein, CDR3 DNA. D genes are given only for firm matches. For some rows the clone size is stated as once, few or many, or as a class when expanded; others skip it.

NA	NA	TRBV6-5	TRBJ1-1	CASSYFSGNTEAFF	TGTGCCAGCAGTTACTTTTCAGGGAACACTGAAGCTTTCTTT
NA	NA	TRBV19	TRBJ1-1	CASIQGNTEAFF	TGTGCCAGTATACAGGGGAACACTGAAGCTTTCTTT
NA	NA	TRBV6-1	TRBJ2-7	CASSEARGVVAYEQYF	TGTGCCAGCAGTGAAGCGCGCGGGGTTGTAGCCTACGAGCAGTACTTC
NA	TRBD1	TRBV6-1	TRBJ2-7	CASNPGQTYEQYF	TGTGCCAGCAACCCGGGACAGACCTACGAGCAGTACTTC
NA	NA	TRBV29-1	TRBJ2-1	CSVAVSYNEQFF	TGCAGCGTTGCCGTCTCCTACAATGAGCAGTTCTTC
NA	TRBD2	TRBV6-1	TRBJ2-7	CASTGSGRNEQYF	TGTGCCAGCACAGGTAGCGGGAGAAACGAGCAGTACTTC
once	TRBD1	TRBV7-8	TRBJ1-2	CASSRTGAGGYTF	TGTGCCAGCAGCCGAACAGGGGCGGGTGGCTACACCTTC
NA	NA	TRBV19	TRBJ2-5	CASSGRLGETQYF	TGTGCCAGTAGTGGGAGACTTGGAGAGACCCAGTACTTC
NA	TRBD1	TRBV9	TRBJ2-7	CASSVDGQGDVREQYF	TGTGCCAGCAGCGTAGATGGGCAGGGGGACGTTAGGGAGCAGTACTTC
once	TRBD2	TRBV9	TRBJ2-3	CASSVAVAGGLDTQYF	TGTGCCAGCAGCGTAGCAGTAGCGGGAGGCTTAGATACGCAGTATTTT
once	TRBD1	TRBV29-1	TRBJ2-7	CSVVVDRGYEQYF	TGCAGCGTTGTTGTAGACAGGGGGTACGAGCAGTACTTC
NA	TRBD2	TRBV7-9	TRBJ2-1	CASSPLRAGESYNEQFF	TGTGCCAGCAGCCCGCTTCGAGCGGGGGAATCCTACAATGAGCAGTTCTTC
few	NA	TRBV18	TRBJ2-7	CASSPQGGYEQYF	TGTGCCAGCTCCCCCCAGGGGGGCTACGAGCAGTACTTC
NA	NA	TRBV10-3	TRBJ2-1	CAISDPIRDSLSYNEQFF	TGTGCCATCAGTGACCCGATCCGGGACTCGCTTTCCTACAATGAGCAGTTCTTC
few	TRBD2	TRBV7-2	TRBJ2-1	CASSLSGGSYNEQFF	TGTGCCAGCAGCCTCAGCGGGGGAAGTTACAATGAGCAGTTCTTC
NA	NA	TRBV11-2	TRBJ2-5	CASTSSAQETQYF	TGTGCCAGCACGTCCAGTGCCCAAGAGACCCAGTACTTC
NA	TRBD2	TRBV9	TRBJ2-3	CASSTQSGGVGDTQYF	TGTGCCAGCAGCACCCAGAGTGGGGGGGTGGGGGATACGCAGTATTTT
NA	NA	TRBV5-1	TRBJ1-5	CASSLDALSNQPQHF	TGCGCCAGCAGCTTGGACGCACTCAGCAATCAGCCCCAGCATTTT
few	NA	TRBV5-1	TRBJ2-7	CASSLQGGDYEQYF	TGCGCCAGCAGCTTGCAGGGGGGCGACTACGAGCAGTACTTC
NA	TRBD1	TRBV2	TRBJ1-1	CASSVQGAMNTEAFF	TGTGCCAGCAGTGTACAGGGGGCGATGAACACTGAAGCTTTCTTT
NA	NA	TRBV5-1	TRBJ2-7	CASSLVAQGGEQYF	TGCGCCAGCAGCTTGGTAGCGCAGGGAGGCGAGCAGTACTTC
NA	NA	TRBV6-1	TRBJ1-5	CASSDPGGVDQPQHF	TGTGCCAGCAGTGATCCGGGAGGGGTTGATCAGCCCCAGCATTTT
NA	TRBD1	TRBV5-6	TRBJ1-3	CASSLDVTGPQF	TGTGCCAGCAGCTTGGACGTGACAGGGCCTCAATTT
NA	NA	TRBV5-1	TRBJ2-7	CASSLEVPGAPDFEQYF	TGCGCCAGCAGCCTGGAAGTCCCCGGAGCCCCCGATTTCGAGCAGTACTTC
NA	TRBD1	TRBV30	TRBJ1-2	CARTDRGSYGYTF	TGTGCCAGAACAGACAGGGGCTCCTATGGCTACACCTTC
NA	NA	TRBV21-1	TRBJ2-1	CASSRDKREIGHNEQFF	TGTGCCAGCAGCAGAGACAAGCGGGAGATTGGACACAATGAGCAGTTCTTC
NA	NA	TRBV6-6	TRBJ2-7	CASTQERADEQYF	TGTGCCAGCACGCAGGAAAGAGCGGATGAGCAGTACTTC
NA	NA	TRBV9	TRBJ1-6	CASSVGLIDRSPLHF	TGTGCCAGCAGCGTAGGACTGATCGACAGGTCACCCCTCCACTTT
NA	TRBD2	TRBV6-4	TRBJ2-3	CASSVGTSGHTDTQYF	TGTGCCAGCAGTGTAGGGACTAGCGGCCACACAGATACGCAGTATTTT
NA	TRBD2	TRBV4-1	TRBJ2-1	CASSQAASGSIGAYYNEQFF	TGCGCCAGCAGCCAAGCGGCTAGCGGGAGTATAGGGGCCTATTACAATGAGCAGTTCTTC
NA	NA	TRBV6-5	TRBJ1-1	CASSLSRGGGTEAFF	TGTGCCAGCAGCCTCTCCAGGGGTGGCGGCACTGAAGCTTTCTTT
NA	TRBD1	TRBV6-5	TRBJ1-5	CASSWGQGNQPQHF	TGTGCCAGCAGTTGGGGACAGGGTAATCAGCCCCAGCATTTT
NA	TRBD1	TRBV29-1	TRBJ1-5	CSVARDRDQPQHF	TGCAGCGTTGCTCGGGACAGGGATCAGCCCCAGCATTTT
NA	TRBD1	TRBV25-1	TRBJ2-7	CASSGPGQAPYEQYF	TGTGCCAGCAGTGGACCCGGACAGGCCCCCTACGAGCAGTACTTC
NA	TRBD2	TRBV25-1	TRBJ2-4	CASSELGTSGDKNIQYF	TGTGCCAGCAGTGAATTGGGGACTAGCGGGGACAAAAACATTCAGTACTTC
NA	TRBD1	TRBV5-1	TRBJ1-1	CASSRDRERTEAFF	TGCGCCAGCAGCCGGGACAGGGAACGTACTGAAGCTTTCTTT
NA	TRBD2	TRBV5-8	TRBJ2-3	CASSLSGRGADTQYF	TGTGCCAGCAGCTTGAGCGGGAGAGGAGCAGATACGCAGTATTTT
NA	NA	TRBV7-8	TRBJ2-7	CASSLGTTPFGEQYF	TGTGCCAGCAGCTTAGGTACTACTCCCTTCGGAGAGCAGTACTTC
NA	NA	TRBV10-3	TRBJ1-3	CAISGGNTIYF	TGTGCCATCTCGGGTGGAAACACCATATATTTT
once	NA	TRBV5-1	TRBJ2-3	CASSLTSGQDTQYF	TGCGCCAGCAGCTTGACCTCGGGACAAGATACGCAGTATTTT
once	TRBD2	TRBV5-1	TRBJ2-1	CASSPSGTYNEQFF	TGCGCCAGCAGTCCAAGCGGGACCTACAATGAGCAGTTCTTC
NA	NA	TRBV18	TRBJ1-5	CASSPSGAPQPQHF	TGTGCCAGCTCACCATCAGGGGCTCCGCAGCCCCAGCATTTT
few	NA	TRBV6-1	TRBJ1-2	CASSEKEWGYTF	TGTGCCAGCAGTGAGAAAGAGTGGGGCTACACCTTC
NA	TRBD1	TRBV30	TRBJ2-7	CAWSDSGGTGGWEQYF	TGTGCCTGGAGTGACTCCGGGGGCACAGGGGGGTGGGAGCAGTACTTC
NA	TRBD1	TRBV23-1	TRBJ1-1	CASSKDREATEAFF	TGCGCCAGCAGTAAGGACAGGGAGGCCACTGAAGCTTTCTTT
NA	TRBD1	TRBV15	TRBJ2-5	CATSQDRGLGETQYF	TGTGCCACCAGCCAAGACAGGGGGCTCGGGGAGACCCAGTACTTC
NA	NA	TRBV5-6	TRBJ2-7	CASSLRPLAYEQYF	TGTGCCAGCAGCTTGAGACCCCTAGCCTACGAGCAGTACTTC
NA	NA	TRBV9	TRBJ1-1	CASSVGLGRNTEAFF	TGTGCCAGCAGCGTAGGACTGGGGAGAAACACTGAAGCTTTCTTT
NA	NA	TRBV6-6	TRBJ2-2	CASSPARGSTGELFF	TGTGCCAGCAGCCCAGCACGGGGTAGCACCGGGGAGCTGTTTTTT
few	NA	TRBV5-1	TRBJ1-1	CASSPAGGAGTEAFF	TGCGCCAGCAGCCCGGCGGGGGGGGCAGGTACTGAAGCTTTCTTT
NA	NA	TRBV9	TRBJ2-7	CASSVELGGSYEQYF	TGTGCCAGCAGCGTAGAGTTAGGGGGCTCCTACGAGCAGTACTTC
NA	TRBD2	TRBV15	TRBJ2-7	CATSTRSGSGNSYEQYF	TGTGCCACCAGCACCCGGTCGGGTAGCGGGAATTCCTACGAGCAGTACTTC